These 12 T cell receptor beta chains came from one sample sequenced in a study of CD8+ T cells in alopecia areata. Extraction of RNA preceded its reverse transcription into cDNA, which served as the sequencing template. TCRdb keeps only in-frame clones here, not all; method: immunoSEQ multiplex PCR. This repertoire shows roughly 280,000 clones, about three fifths found once; its top ten account for around 0.92%. This sample's treatment: oral pan-JAK inhibitor, 5-10 mg twice daily. The material was CD4+ T cells sorted from blood, obtained at week 52, from a patient treated with tofacitinib. Source of these receptors: a human donor with alopecia areata.

The chain combines TRBV4-2 with TRBJ2-7, with D possibly being TRBD2 (5 bases). The germline gives CDR1 LGHNA, CDR2 YNFKEQ. This CDR3 is 15 amino acids long. Deletions cut 4 bases from V and 2 bases from J, with 15 bases between. The CDR3 nucleotides are TGTGCCAGCAGCCGATTAGCAGCGGAGACCTACGAGCAGTACTTC. It is translated as CASSRLAAETYEQYF.

The chain is built from TRBV10-3 and TRBJ2-1, with D unclear. The CDR3 sequence is 13 residues long. Trimming shortened V by 1 base and J by 5 bases, and 6 bases separated the two germline ends. Germline V lookup: CDR1 ENHRY, CDR2 SYGVKD. DNA of the CDR3: TGTGCCATCAGTGAGTTCGGAAACAATGAGCAGTTCTTC. Its translation: CAISEFGNNEQFF.

This sequence joins TRBV30 and TRBJ1-2; 7 bases are shared with TRBD1. The CDR3 loop spans 12 amino acids. Germline V CDR1 and CDR2: GTSNPN, SVGIG (reference sequence). J was trimmed by 5 bases and V by 4 bases; bases with no gene match: 4. The CDR3 region is CAWMNRGYGYTF. The CDR3 coding sequence is TGTGCCTGGATGAACAGGGGTTATGGCTACACCTTC. Combining the CDR3 with reference TRBV30 and TRBJ1-2 gives the whole variable domain SQTIHQWPATLVQPVGSPLSLECTVEGTSNPNLYWYRQAAGRGLQLLFYSVGIGQISSEVPQNLSASRPQDRQFILSSKKLLLSDSGFYLCAWMNRGYGYTFGSGTRLTVV.

The chain recombines TRBV7-6 with TRBJ1-6; 7 bases match TRBD1. Germline trimming cut 2 bases from V and 10 bases from J; bases unmatched to any gene: 2. The CDR3 extends over 13 amino acids. Per germline, CDR1 SGHVS and CDR2 FNYEAQ. DNA for the CDR3: TGTGCCAGCAGCTTACGGGACAGCTCACCCCTCCACTTT. This translates into CASSLRDSSPLHF.

The J gene is TRBJ1-6, the V gene TRBV30, with D unclear. Germline V gene sequence: CDR1 GTSNPN, CDR2 SVGIG (reference sequence). The CDR3 runs to 12 residues. Trimming shortened V by 3 bases and J by 9 bases, and 9 bases separated the two germline ends. CDR3 nucleotide sequence: TGTGCCTGGAGCCCACACGGTTCACCCCTCCACTTT. Its protein product is CAWSPHGSPLHF.

This clone showed up just a few times. V and J are TRBV15 and TRBJ2-5, with 7 bases matching TRBD1. Germline V gene data show CDR1 as LNHNV and CDR2 as YYDKDF (reference sequence). V lost 2 bases, J lost 2 bases, and 5 bases stayed unmatched. The CDR3 loop spans 15 amino acids. CDR3 in DNA: TGTGCCACCAGCAGATCTCCGGGACAGCAAGAGACCCAGTACTTC. This encodes CATSRSPGQQETQYF. The complete variable domain, with remaining parts taken from reference TRBV15 and TRBJ2-5, reads DAMVIQNPRYQVTQFGKPVTLSCSQTLNHNVMYWYQQKSSQAPKLLFHYYDKDFNNEADTPDNFQSRRPNTSFCFLDIRSPGLGDTAMYLCATSRSPGQQETQYFGPGTRLLVL.

This clone was observed a single time. The CDR3 is CAWSPGWGNTGELFF. CDR3 bases: TGTGCCTGGAGCCCCGGGTGGGGGAACACCGGGGAGCTGTTTTTT. The genes are TRBV30 and TRBJ2-2; the D is unclear. Trimming cost V 3 bases and J 1 base, with 12 bases left between them. The CDR3 consists of 15 residues. Per germline, CDR1 GTSNPN and CDR2 SVGIG (reference sequence). Based on the CDR3 plus reference TRBV30 and TRBJ2-2, the full variable domain is SQTIHQWPATLVQPVGSPLSLECTVEGTSNPNLYWYRQAAGRGLQLLFYSVGIGQISSEVPQNLSASRPQDRQFILSSKKLLLSDSGFYLCAWSPGWGNTGELFFGEGSRLTVL.

This chain uses TRBV29-1 with TRBJ2-1; D may be TRBD1 (5 bases). This CDR3 contains 11 residues. Germline CDR1 is SQVTM and CDR2 is ANQGSEA. The DNA of the CDR3 is TGCAGTGCCTCTAATCAGGGTCGTCGGTTCTTC. The encoded protein is CSASNQGRRFF.

The chain carries TRBV19 and TRBJ2-7, with TRBD1 matching 7 bases. In germline, CDR1 is LNHDA, CDR2 SQIVND (reference sequence). The length of the CDR3 is 14 residues. The V segment lost 6 bases and the J segment 5 bases; nucleotides outside the gene matches: 10. In DNA form, the CDR3 reads TGTGCCAGTAGACCCCAGACAGGGTACCACGAGCAGTACTTC. Amino acid sequence: CASRPQTGYHEQYF.

There are a few counts of this clone. V gene TRBV4-1 combines with J gene TRBJ1-6, with 8 bases identical to TRBD1. V shed 5 bases and J 10 bases; nucleotides not matched to a gene: 4. The CDR3 has 13 residues. CDR1 is MGHRA and CDR2 is YSYEKL in the germline V gene. The CDR3 DNA is TGCGCCAGCAGCGGACAGGGCGGCTCACCCCTCCACTTT. It is translated as CASSGQGGSPLHF.

The V gene is TRBV6-5, the J gene TRBJ2-3; D gene ambiguous. This CDR3 has 13 amino acids. CDR1 and CDR2 (germline): MNHEY, SVGAGI. V was clipped by 7 bases and J by 3 bases, with 11 bases between them. The CDR3 loop reads CASTQPGTDTQYF. The CDR3 bases are TGTGCCAGCACCCAACCCGGGACAGATACGCAGTATTTT.

This chain connects TRBV2 to TRBJ2-2; D gene ambiguous. The CDR3 covers 15 residues. Germline CDR1 and CDR2: SNHLY and FYNNEI. The ends were cut back, 4 bases at V and 1 base at J, with 10 bases in the middle. In DNA form, the CDR3 reads TGTGCCAGCAGTGTAGGTCACATGAACACCGGGGAGCTGTTTTTT. This gives the protein CASSVGHMNTGELFF.